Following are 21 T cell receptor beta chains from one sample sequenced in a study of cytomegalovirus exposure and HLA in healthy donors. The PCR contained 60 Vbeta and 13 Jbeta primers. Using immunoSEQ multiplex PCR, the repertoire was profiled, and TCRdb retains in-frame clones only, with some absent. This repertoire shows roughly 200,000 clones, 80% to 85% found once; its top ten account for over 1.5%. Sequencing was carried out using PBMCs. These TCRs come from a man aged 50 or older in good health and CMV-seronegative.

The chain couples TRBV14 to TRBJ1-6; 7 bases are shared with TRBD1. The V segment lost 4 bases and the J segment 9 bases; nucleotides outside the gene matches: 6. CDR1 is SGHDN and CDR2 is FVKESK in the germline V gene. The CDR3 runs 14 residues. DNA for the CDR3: TGTGCCAGCAGCCCGGGACAGTTATTTTCACCCCTCCACTTT. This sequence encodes CASSPGQLFSPLHF.

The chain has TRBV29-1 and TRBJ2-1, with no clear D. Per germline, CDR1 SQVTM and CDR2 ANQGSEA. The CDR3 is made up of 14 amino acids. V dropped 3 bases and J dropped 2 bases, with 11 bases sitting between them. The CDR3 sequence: CSVDSSPTYNEQFF. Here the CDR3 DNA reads TGCAGCGTTGACAGTTCGCCCACCTACAATGAGCAGTTCTTC.

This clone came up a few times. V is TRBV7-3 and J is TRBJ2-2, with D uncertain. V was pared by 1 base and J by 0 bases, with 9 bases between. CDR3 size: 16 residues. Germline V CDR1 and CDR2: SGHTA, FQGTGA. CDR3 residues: CASSLIANSNTGELFF. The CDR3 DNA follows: TGTGCCAGCAGCTTAATCGCTAACTCGAACACCGGGGAGCTGTTTTTT. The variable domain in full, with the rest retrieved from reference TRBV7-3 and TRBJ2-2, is GAGVSQTPSNKVTEKGKYVELRCDPISGHTALYWYRQSLGQGPEFLIYFQGTGAADDSGLPNDRFFAVRPEGSVSTLKIQRTERGDSAVYLCASSLIANSNTGELFFGEGSRLTVL.

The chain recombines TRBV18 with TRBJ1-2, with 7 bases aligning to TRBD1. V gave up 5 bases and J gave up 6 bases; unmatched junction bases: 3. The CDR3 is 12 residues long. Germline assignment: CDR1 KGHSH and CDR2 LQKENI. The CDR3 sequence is CASSSDRDGYTF. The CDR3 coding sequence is TGTGCCAGCTCATCTGACAGGGATGGCTACACCTTC.

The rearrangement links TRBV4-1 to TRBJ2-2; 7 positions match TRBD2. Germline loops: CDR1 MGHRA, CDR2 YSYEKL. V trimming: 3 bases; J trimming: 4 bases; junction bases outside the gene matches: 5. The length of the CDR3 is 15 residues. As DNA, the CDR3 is TGCGCCAGCAGCCAGAGCGGGACGCGCACCGGGGAGCTGTTTTTT. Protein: CASSQSGTRTGELFF.

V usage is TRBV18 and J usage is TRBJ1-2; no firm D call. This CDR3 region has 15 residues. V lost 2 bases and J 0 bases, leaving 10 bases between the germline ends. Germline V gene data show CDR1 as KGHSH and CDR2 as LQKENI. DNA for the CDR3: TGTGCCAGCTCACCAGTATACGAGTCTAACTATGGCTACACCTTC. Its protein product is CASSPVYESNYGYTF.

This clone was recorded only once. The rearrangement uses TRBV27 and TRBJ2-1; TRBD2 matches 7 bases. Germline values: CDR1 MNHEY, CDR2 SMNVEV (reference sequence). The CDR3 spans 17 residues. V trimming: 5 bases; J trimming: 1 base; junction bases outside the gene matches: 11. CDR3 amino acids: CASSPLVGGISYNEQFF. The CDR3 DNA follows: TGTGCCAGCAGTCCCCTCGTGGGAGGGATATCCTACAATGAGCAGTTCTTC.

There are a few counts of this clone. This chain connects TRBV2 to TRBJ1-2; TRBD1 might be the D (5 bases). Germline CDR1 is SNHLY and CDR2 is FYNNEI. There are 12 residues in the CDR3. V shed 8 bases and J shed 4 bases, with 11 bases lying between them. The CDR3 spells CASGGVSYGYTF. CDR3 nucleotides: TGTGCCAGCGGGGGGGTGAGCTATGGCTACACCTTC.

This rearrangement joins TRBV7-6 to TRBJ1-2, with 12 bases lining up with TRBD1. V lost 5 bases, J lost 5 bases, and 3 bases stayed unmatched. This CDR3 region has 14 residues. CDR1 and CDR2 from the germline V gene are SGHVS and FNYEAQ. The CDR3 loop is CASSPGQGAYGYTF. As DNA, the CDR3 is TGTGCCAGCAGCCCGGGACAGGGGGCGTATGGCTACACCTTC.

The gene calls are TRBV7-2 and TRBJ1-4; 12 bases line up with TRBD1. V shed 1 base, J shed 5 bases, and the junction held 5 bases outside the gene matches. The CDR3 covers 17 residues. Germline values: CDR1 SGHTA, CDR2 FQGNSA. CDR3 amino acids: CASSLVGTGGVNEKLFF. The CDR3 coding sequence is TGTGCCAGCAGCTTAGTGGGGACAGGGGGCGTAAATGAAAAACTGTTTTTT.

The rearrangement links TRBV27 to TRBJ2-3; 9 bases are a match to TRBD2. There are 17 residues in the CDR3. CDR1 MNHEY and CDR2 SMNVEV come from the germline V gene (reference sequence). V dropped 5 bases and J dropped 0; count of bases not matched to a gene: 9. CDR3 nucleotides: TGTGCCAGCAGTCCGCTCGGACTAGCGTCTAGCACAGATACGCAGTATTTT. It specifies CASSPLGLASSTDTQYF.

The CDR3 loop reads CASSQQGGATDTQYF. CDR3 DNA sequence: TGTGCCAGCTCACAACAGGGGGGAGCCACAGATACGCAGTATTTT. V is TRBV18 and J is TRBJ2-3; 8 nucleotides match TRBD1. The V segment lost 4 bases and the J segment 2 bases; nucleotides outside the gene matches: 5. The CDR3 length is 15 residues. Germline lookup yields CDR1 KGHSH and CDR2 LQKENI.

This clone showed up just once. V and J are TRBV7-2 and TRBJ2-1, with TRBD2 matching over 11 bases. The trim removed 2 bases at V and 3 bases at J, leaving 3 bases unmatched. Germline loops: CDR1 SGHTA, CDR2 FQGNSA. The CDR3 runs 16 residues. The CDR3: CASSLIAGGLYNEQFF. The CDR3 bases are TGTGCCAGCAGCTTAATAGCGGGAGGGCTCTACAATGAGCAGTTCTTC.

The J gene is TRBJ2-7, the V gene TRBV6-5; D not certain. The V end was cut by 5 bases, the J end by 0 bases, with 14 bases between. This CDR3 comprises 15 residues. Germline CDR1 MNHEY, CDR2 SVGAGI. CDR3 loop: CASSPPPPGSYEQYF. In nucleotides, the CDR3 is TGTGCCAGCAGTCCACCCCCTCCGGGCTCCTACGAGCAGTACTTC.

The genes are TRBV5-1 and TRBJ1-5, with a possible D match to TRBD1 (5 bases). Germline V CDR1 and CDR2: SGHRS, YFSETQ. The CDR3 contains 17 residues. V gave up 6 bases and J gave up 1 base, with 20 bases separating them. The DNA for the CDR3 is TGCGCCAGCAACTTATACTTCAGGGAAGGGAGCAATCAGCCCCAGCATTTT. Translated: CASNLYFREGSNQPQHF.

For the CDR3, the DNA is TGTGCCAGCTCACCCGACAGGGTGAGTACTGAAGCTTTCTTT. Protein sequence: CASSPDRVSTEAFF. The V call is TRBV18, the J call TRBJ1-1; TRBD1 aligns across 7 bases. The CDR3 is 14 amino acids. V shed 3 bases and J 5 bases; nucleotides not matched to a gene: 6. CDR1 is KGHSH, CDR2 LQKENI, per germline.

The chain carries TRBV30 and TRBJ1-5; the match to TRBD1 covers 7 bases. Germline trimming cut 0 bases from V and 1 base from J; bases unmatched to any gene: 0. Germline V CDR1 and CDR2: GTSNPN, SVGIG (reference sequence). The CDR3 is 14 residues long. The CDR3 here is CAWSVTGSNQPQHF. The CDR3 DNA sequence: TGTGCCTGGAGTGTGACAGGGAGCAATCAGCCCCAGCATTTT.

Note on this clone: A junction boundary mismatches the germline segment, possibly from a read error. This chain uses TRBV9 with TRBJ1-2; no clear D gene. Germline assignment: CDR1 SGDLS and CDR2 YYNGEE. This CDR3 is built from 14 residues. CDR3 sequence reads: CAGSVGLGSYGYTF. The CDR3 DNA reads TGTGCCGGCAGCGTAGGCTTAGGGAGCTATGGCTACACCTTC.

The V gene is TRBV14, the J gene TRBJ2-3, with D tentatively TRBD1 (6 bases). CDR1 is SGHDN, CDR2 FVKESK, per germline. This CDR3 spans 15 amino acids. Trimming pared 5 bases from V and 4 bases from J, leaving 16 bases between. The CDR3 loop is CASSRPGQRSDTQYF. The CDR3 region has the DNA TGTGCCAGCAGCAGACCAGGACAGAGGTCAGATACGCAGTATTTT.

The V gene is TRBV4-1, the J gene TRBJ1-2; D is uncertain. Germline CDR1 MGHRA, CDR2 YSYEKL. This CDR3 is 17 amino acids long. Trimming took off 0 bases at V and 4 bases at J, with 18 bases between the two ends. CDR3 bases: TGCGCCAGCAGCCAAGAAGTTTCCTGGGTTAGCCCCTATGGCTACACCTTC. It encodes CASSQEVSWVSPYGYTF.

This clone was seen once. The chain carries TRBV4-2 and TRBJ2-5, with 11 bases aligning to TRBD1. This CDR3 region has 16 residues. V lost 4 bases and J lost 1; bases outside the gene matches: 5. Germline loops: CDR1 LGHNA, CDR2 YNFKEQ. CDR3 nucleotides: TGTGCCAGCAGCCGGGGACAGGGGGGGTCCCAAGAGACCCAGTACTTC. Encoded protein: CASSRGQGGSQETQYF.